This entry describes one TCR beta chain. Its antigen is as yet unknown. Using its own MiXCR run on the reads, TCRdb lists one record per CDR3 protein. The table has around 62,000 distinct CDR3 sequences, roughly three fifths seen once. The graft donor-derived T-allo10 cells reportedly recognize host alloantigens, are anergic, and suppress alloantigen-specifically. The data were obtained in a study of type 1 regulatory T cells. Study-level information: T-allo10 is an in vitro-generated, Tr1-enriched CD4 T cell product specific for alloantigen.

Germline loops: CDR1 SGHTA, CDR2 FQGNSA. The CDR3 loop spans 15 amino acids. Trimming left V 5 bases short and J 4 bases short, with 16 bases between. The J gene is TRBJ2-3, the V gene TRBV7-2; D gene uncertain. The TCR originated in a human donor in good health. The specimen was cultured T cells, either the whole culture or a sorted T cell fraction (not recorded which). Subset: Tr1-enriched cell product generated in vitro against host alloantigens. CDR3 DNA sequence: TGTGCCAGCAGCCAACGGTCCGCGGTGGCAGATACGCAGTATTTT. Protein: CASSQRSAVADTQYF.